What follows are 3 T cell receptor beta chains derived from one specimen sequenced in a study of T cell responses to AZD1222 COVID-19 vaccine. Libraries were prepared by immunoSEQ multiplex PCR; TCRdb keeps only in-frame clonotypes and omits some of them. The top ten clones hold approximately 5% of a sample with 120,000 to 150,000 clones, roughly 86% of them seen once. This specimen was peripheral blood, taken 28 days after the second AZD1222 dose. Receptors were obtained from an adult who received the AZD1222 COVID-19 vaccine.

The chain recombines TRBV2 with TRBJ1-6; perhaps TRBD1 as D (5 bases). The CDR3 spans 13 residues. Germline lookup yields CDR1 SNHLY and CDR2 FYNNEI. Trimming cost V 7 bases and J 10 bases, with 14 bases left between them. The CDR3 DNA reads TGTGCCAGCATGGGCAGGGAGGGCTCACCCCTCCACTTT. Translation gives CASMGREGSPLHF.

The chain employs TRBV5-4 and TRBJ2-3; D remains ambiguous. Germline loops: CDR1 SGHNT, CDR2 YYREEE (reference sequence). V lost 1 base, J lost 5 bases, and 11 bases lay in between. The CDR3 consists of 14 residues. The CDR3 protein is CASSLLLGGDTQYF. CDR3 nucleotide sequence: TGTGCCAGCAGCTTGTTGCTGGGTGGAGATACGCAGTATTTT.

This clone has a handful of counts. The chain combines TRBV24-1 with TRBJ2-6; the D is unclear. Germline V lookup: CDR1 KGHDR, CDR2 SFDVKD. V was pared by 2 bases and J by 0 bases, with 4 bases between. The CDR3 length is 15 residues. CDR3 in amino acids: CATSDYVSGANVLTF. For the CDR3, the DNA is TGTGCCACCAGTGATTATGTCTCTGGGGCCAACGTCCTGACTTTC.